This T cell receptor beta chain was sequenced for a study of blood T cell repertoires in COVID-19. V shed 5 bases and J 2 bases; nucleotides not matched to a gene: 8. The CDR3 runs to 17 residues. Germline V gene lookup returns CDR1 MNHNY and CDR2 SVGAGI (reference sequence). TCRdb keeps only in-frame clones here, not all; method: immunoSEQ multiplex PCR. This sample carries 130,000 to 150,000 clones, approximately 87% of them seen once, and the ten largest clones take about two fifths. The sequencing sample was made of peripheral blood. The V call is TRBV6-6, the J call TRBJ1-5, with TRBD1 identical over 11 bases. The receptor's source is a man aged 50 or older who had recovered from COVID-19. CDR3 amino acids: CASSPGQGVSGNQPQHF. The CDR3 DNA reads TGTGCCAGCAGTCCGGGACAGGGGGTTTCGGGCAATCAGCCCCAGCATTTT.